This T cell receptor beta chain was identified during a study of blood T cell repertoires in COVID-19. On the study more broadly: Specimens from acute and convalescent COVID-19 originated in the United States, Italy and Spain. T cells, B-cell-depleted T cells, or PBMCs supplied cDNA or gDNA.

Germline V CDR1 and CDR2: SNHLY, FYNNEI. Trimming cost V 1 base and J 4 bases; bases outside gene matches: 12. The length of the CDR3 is 18 residues. As processed by the authors: Estimates of nucleated cell counts were drawn from the amplification of reference gene primers. Generated by immunoSEQ multiplex PCR, the TCRdb table keeps only in-frame clones and is missing some. That table gives V, J and clone size, and the DNA gave D and trimming. The repertoire holds some 110,000 clones, with 85% to 90% as singletons. This chain links TRBV2 with TRBJ1-2, with 10 bases identical to TRBD1. The sequenced sample consisted of peripheral blood. This clonotype was obtained from a human donor in a cohort sampled during active COVID-19. As DNA, the CDR3 is TGTGCCAGCAGTGAAGGTGGAGGTTTGGGGGACAGGGGCTATGGCTACACCTTC. Its translation: CASSEGGGLGDRGYGYTF.